These T cell receptor beta chains were read from a single sample in a study of T cell responses to AZD1222 COVID-19 vaccine. Repertoires were generated with immunoSEQ multiplex PCR, while TCRdb's copy carries only in-frame clones and drops some. The table shows approximately 130,000 clones, with 89% occurring only once. The sequencing used peripheral blood, collected 28 days after the second AZD1222 dose. The receptors derive from an adult who received the AZD1222 COVID-19 vaccine. Both conserved end residues are part of each CDR3. The D gene is left open where the match is weak. Clone size appears in some rows only: once, few, many, or a class for an expanded clone.

>TRBD2|-|TRBJ2-1|TRBV2
CASSSGSIVNEQFF
TGTGCCAGCAGTAGCGGGAGTATAGTAAATGAGCAGTTCTTC
>-|-|TRBJ2-7|TRBV6-5
CASTPQRRPPYEQYF
TGTGCCAGCACCCCTCAGCGGAGACCCCCCTACGAGCAGTACTTC
>-|-|TRBJ2-1|TRBV4-2
CASSQDGLGGTYNEQFF
TGTGCCAGCAGCCAAGATGGATTAGGCGGAACCTACAATGAGCAGTTCTTC
>-|-|TRBJ1-2|TRBV2
CASSERGGNYGYTF
TGTGCCAGCAGTGAACGGGGGGGCAACTATGGCTACACCTTC
>-|-|TRBJ2-7|TRBV30
CAWRPPYGVYEQYF
TGTGCCTGGAGGCCGCCGTATGGGGTGTACGAGCAGTACTTC
>-|-|TRBJ2-1|TRBV10-3
CAISLAVGKDEQFF
TGTGCCATCAGTTTAGCGGTGGGTAAGGATGAGCAGTTCTTC
>-|-|TRBJ2-5|TRBV4-2
CASSRDQETQYF
TGTGCCAGCAGCCGAGACCAAGAGACCCAGTACTTC
>-|-|TRBJ1-1|TRBV7-9
CASSFNREDTEAFF
TGTGCCAGCAGCTTTAACAGGGAAGACACTGAAGCTTTCTTT
>-|-|TRBJ1-1|TRBV29-1
CSVDRIGTEAFF
TGCAGCGTTGACAGGATAGGGACTGAAGCTTTCTTT
>-|-|TRBJ1-2|TRBV2
CASSGGRLGGYTF
TGTGCCAGCAGTGGTGGCAGGCTGGGAGGCTACACCTTC
>-|-|TRBJ2-7|TRBV11-1
CASSLPRGGGSYEQYF
TGTGCCAGCAGCTTACCGCGAGGGGGGGGCAGCTACGAGCAGTACTTC
>TRBD2|-|TRBJ2-1|TRBV11-2
CASSPIAGPYTEQFF
TGTGCCAGCAGCCCGATAGCGGGACCCTACACTGAGCAGTTCTTC
>-|-|TRBJ1-1|TRBV5-8
CASSRDGRNTEAFF
TGTGCCAGCAGCCGTGACGGCCGGAACACTGAAGCTTTCTTT
>TRBD1|-|TRBJ2-4|TRBV9
CASSQGDWNIQYF
TGTGCCAGCAGTCAGGGGGATTGGAACATTCAGTACTTC
>TRBD2|-|TRBJ2-1|TRBV4-2
CASSQDAQGYWTSANNEQFF
TGTGCCAGCAGCCAAGATGCCCAGGGTTATTGGACTAGCGCGAACAATGAGCAGTTCTTC
>TRBD2|-|TRBJ2-5|TRBV13
CASSLLADFQETQYF
TGTGCCAGCAGCTTACTAGCGGACTTCCAAGAGACCCAGTACTTC
>-|-|TRBJ2-2|TRBV5-1
CASSLGQKETGELFF
TGCGCCAGCAGCTTGGGACAGAAAGAGACCGGGGAGCTGTTTTTT
>-|-|TRBJ2-7|TRBV12-3/TRBV12-4
CASSPRYKQYF
TGTGCCAGCAGCCCTAGGTATAAGCAGTACTTC
>TRBD2|-|TRBJ2-3|TRBV4-2
CASSQQTSGSAWTQYF
TGTGCCAGCAGCCAACAGACTAGCGGCTCCGCCTGGACGCAGTATTTT
>-|-|TRBJ2-7|TRBV5-1
CASSLEERRYF
TGCGCCAGCAGCTTGGAGGAACGGCGTTACTTC
>TRBD1|-|TRBJ1-1|TRBV28
CACRGRTEAFF
TGTGCCTGCAGGGGGCGAACTGAAGCTTTCTTT
>-|-|TRBJ1-5|TRBV12-3/TRBV12-4
CASSLQGGQPQHF
TGTGCCAGCAGTTTACAGGGCGGTCAGCCCCAGCATTTT
>-|-|TRBJ1-1|TRBV7-9
CASSLGGARNTEAFF
TGTGCCAGCAGCTTAGGTGGAGCGAGGAACACTGAAGCTTTCTTT
>TRBD2|-|TRBJ2-1|TRBV4-3
CASSQDPTSGESYEQFF
TGCGCCAGCAGCCAAGACCCGACTAGCGGGGAAAGTTATGAGCAGTTCTTC
>-|-|TRBJ2-1|TRBV6-5
CASVPGYYNEQFF
TGTGCCAGCGTTCCAGGATACTACAATGAGCAGTTCTTC
>-|-|TRBJ2-3|TRBV7-2
CASSLRLPSDTQYF
TGTGCCAGCAGCTTAAGGTTACCTTCAGATACGCAGTATTTT
>-|-|TRBJ1-5|TRBV7-6
CASSLLDGPNQPQHF
TGTGCCAGCAGCTTACTCGACGGCCCCAATCAGCCCCAGCATTTT
>-|-|TRBJ2-2|TRBV4-3
CASSQDRAKNTGELFF
TGCGCCAGCAGCCAAGATAGGGCCAAGAACACCGGGGAGCTGTTTTTT
>-|-|TRBJ1-6|TRBV30
CAWSLRGLDSPLHF
TGTGCCTGGAGTTTGAGGGGCCTTGATTCACCCCTCCACTTT
>-|-|TRBJ1-2|TRBV6-2/TRBV6-3
CASSPDGDWGYTF
TGTGCCAGCAGTCCGGACGGGGACTGGGGCTACACCTTC
>-|-|TRBJ1-2|TRBV18
CASSPRAATNGYTF
TGTGCCAGCTCACCTCGGGCCGCTACGAATGGCTACACCTTC
>TRBD1|-|TRBJ1-1|TRBV29-1
CSVGETGFLNTEAFF
TGCAGCGTTGGGGAGACAGGGTTCCTCAACACTGAAGCTTTCTTT
>-|-|TRBJ1-1|TRBV5-5
CASSLRGNTEAFF
TGTGCCAGCAGCTTGCGGGGGAACACTGAAGCTTTCTTT
>-|-|TRBJ2-2|TRBV7-2
CASSLQGTGELFF
TGTGCCAGCAGCTTGCAGGGCACCGGGGAGCTGTTTTTT
>-|-|TRBJ1-5|TRBV7-3
CASSFRRVYSNQPQHF
TGTGCCAGCAGCTTCCGCAGGGTATATAGCAATCAGCCCCAGCATTTT
>-|once|TRBJ2-7|TRBV7-9
CASSLAPGSAYEQYF
TGTGCCAGCAGCTTAGCGCCTGGATCTGCCTACGAGCAGTACTTC
>-|-|TRBJ1-2|TRBV28
CASGAQGMQPANYGYTF
TGTGCCAGCGGAGCCCAGGGAATGCAACCGGCTAACTATGGCTACACCTTC